Listed below are T cell receptor beta chains from one sample, sequenced in a study of cytomegalovirus exposure and HLA in healthy donors. Clones were read by immunoSEQ multiplex PCR, and TCRdb kept only the in-frame ones, dropping some. The table has 140,000 to 150,000 clones, roughly 92% seen once. The sample was PBMCs. The receptor set was obtained from a young man in good health and CMV-seronegative. CDR3s include the opening cysteine and the closing phenylalanine or tryptophan. D genes are given only for firm matches. Clone size is shown for a subset of rows, as once, few, many or a class of expanded clone.

j_gene: TRBJ2-3; len: 16; abundance: few; d_gene: TRBD2; v_gene: TRBV11-1; CDR3aa: CASSLGSGVSTDTQYF; CDR3nt: TGTGCCAGCAGCTTGGGTAGCGGGGTAAGCACAGATACGCAGTATTTT
j_gene: TRBJ2-2; len: 17; abundance: -; d_gene: -; v_gene: TRBV18; CDR3aa: CASSPPWQGGDTGELFF; CDR3nt: TGTGCCAGCTCACCACCGTGGCAGGGCGGGGACACCGGGGAGCTGTTTTTT
j_gene: TRBJ1-2; len: 15; abundance: -; d_gene: TRBD1; v_gene: TRBV6-6; CDR3aa: CASRMEGTVLRGYTF; CDR3nt: TGTGCCAGCAGGATGGAAGGGACAGTACTCCGGGGCTACACCTTC
j_gene: TRBJ1-2; len: 17; abundance: once; d_gene: TRBD1; v_gene: TRBV29-1; CDR3aa: CSVEDRRRGGAFYGYTF; CDR3nt: TGCAGCGTTGAAGATAGGCGTAGAGGGGGCGCGTTCTATGGCTACACCTTC
j_gene: TRBJ2-3; len: 13; abundance: -; d_gene: -; v_gene: TRBV2; CDR3aa: CASSAHRADTQYF; CDR3nt: TGTGCCAGCAGTGCCCACAGGGCAGATACGCAGTATTTT
j_gene: TRBJ2-5; len: 16; abundance: once; d_gene: -; v_gene: TRBV4-2; CDR3aa: CASSQESDRNQETQYF; CDR3nt: TGTGCCAGCAGCCAAGAGTCCGACAGAAACCAAGAGACCCAGTACTTC
j_gene: TRBJ2-1; len: 13; abundance: -; d_gene: -; v_gene: TRBV29-1; CDR3aa: CSVEEIGGGEQFF; CDR3nt: TGCAGCGTTGAAGAGATCGGCGGGGGCGAGCAGTTCTTC
j_gene: TRBJ2-3; len: 17; abundance: -; d_gene: -; v_gene: TRBV4-2; CDR3aa: CASSQGPGWRSTDTQYF; CDR3nt: TGTGCCAGCAGCCAAGGGCCGGGGTGGCGCAGCACAGATACGCAGTATTTT
j_gene: TRBJ1-5; len: 13; abundance: -; d_gene: -; v_gene: TRBV9; CDR3aa: CASSSRSNQPQHF; CDR3nt: TGTGCCAGCAGCTCCCGGAGCAATCAGCCCCAGCATTTT
j_gene: TRBJ1-1; len: 13; abundance: -; d_gene: TRBD1; v_gene: TRBV6-6; CDR3aa: CASRASGGTEAFF; CDR3nt: TGTGCCAGCAGGGCCTCAGGGGGCACTGAAGCTTTCTTT
j_gene: TRBJ2-3; len: 16; abundance: -; d_gene: TRBD1; v_gene: TRBV5-4; CDR3aa: CASSAGQGAGADTQYF; CDR3nt: TGTGCCAGCAGCGCGGGACAGGGGGCGGGTGCAGATACGCAGTATTTT
j_gene: TRBJ2-1; len: 14; abundance: -; d_gene: -; v_gene: TRBV5-1; CDR3aa: CASSLGYSYNEQFF; CDR3nt: TGCGCCAGCAGCTTGGGTTATTCCTACAATGAGCAGTTCTTC
j_gene: TRBJ2-5; len: 18; abundance: -; d_gene: TRBD2; v_gene: TRBV11-3; CDR3aa: CASSQGASSGGSQETQYF; CDR3nt: TGTGCCAGCAGCCAAGGAGCGTCTAGCGGGGGGTCCCAAGAGACCCAGTACTTC
j_gene: TRBJ2-1; len: 16; abundance: -; d_gene: TRBD2; v_gene: TRBV9; CDR3aa: CASSPPGGIPNNEQFF; CDR3nt: TGTGCCAGCAGCCCGCCGGGAGGAATCCCCAACAATGAGCAGTTCTTC
j_gene: TRBJ1-1; len: 16; abundance: once; d_gene: TRBD1; v_gene: TRBV5-4; CDR3aa: CASRVDPTGADTEAFF; CDR3nt: TGTGCCAGCAGAGTGGACCCGACAGGGGCCGACACTGAAGCTTTCTTT